This T cell receptor beta chain was captured in a study of T cell repertoires in cytomegalovirus infection. Study as a whole: Public TCR beta signature analysis indicated the presence of both CMV infection and matching HLA type.

TCRdb reprocessed the reads with MiXCR, giving one entry per CDR3 protein. This table holds hundreds of thousands of distinct CDR3 sequences, roughly 30% found once. Notes on this clonotype: The target antigen is unknown.

Trimming left V 5 bases short and J 5 bases short, with 8 bases between. This CDR3 has 12 residues. Per the germline V gene, CDR1 is SGHVS and CDR2 is FNYEAQ. The source was cultured PBMCs, collected from culture after CMV antigen stimulation. This sequence originates from a human donor in good health (CMV status not recorded). Some clones in this sample may be carry-over from other donors' samples. The chain employs TRBV7-6 and TRBJ2-3; D is ambiguous. The CDR3 is CASSVLRDTQYF. The CDR3 coding sequence is TGTGCCAGCAGCGTCCTACGAGATACGCAGTATTTT.